A selection of T cell receptor beta chains follows, all from one sample in a study of control samples from healthy donors and cancer patients. Produced via immunoSEQ multiplex PCR; TCRdb's table is partial and in-frame only. The sample contains 85,000 to 90,000 clones, approximately 91% of which appear only once. The sequenced sample was PBMCs. The receptors originated from a woman in her forties or fifties with colorectal cancer. CDR3s leave out the opening cysteine and the closing phenylalanine or tryptophan. Expanded clones get a size class; other rows say once, few or many, or leave the size out.

V gene: TRBV2
clone size: NA
CDR3 protein: ASKQDRGSYNEQF

V gene: TRBV11-1
clone size: NA
CDR3 protein: ASSKENSPLH

V gene: TRBV19
clone size: NA
CDR3 protein: ASSIGSGLAGYNEQF

V gene: TRBV6-5
clone size: NA
CDR3 protein: ASSETPGGGYGYT

V gene: TRBV5-1
clone size: NA
CDR3 protein: ASSLEGYLYNEQF

V gene: TRBV11-1
clone size: NA
CDR3 protein: ASSLAPRETQY

V gene: TRBV19
clone size: NA
CDR3 protein: ASSPRDRAGNEQF

V gene: TRBV27
clone size: NA
CDR3 protein: ASSGRASTDTQY

V gene: TRBV30
clone size: NA
CDR3 protein: AWSPLTDTQY

V gene: TRBV28
clone size: NA
CDR3 protein: ASSDGTYGYT

V gene: TRBV12-3/TRBV12-4
clone size: once
CDR3 protein: ASSFTGYGYT

V gene: TRBV12-3/TRBV12-4
clone size: NA
CDR3 protein: ASSLAQKESLH

V gene: TRBV28
clone size: once
CDR3 protein: ASRDRGADTQY

V gene: TRBV7-8
clone size: NA
CDR3 protein: ASSATSILGSEAF

V gene: TRBV14
clone size: NA
CDR3 protein: ASSQDLEGWGGYT

V gene: TRBV6-4
clone size: NA
CDR3 protein: ASSDSGGFYGYT

V gene: TRBV27
clone size: NA
CDR3 protein: ASSPGQGGQPQH

V gene: TRBV6-5
clone size: NA
CDR3 protein: ASSYRNRGDSPLH

V gene: TRBV3-1/TRBV3-2
clone size: NA
CDR3 protein: ASSPRDSGNTIY

V gene: TRBV2
clone size: NA
CDR3 protein: ASRAGQNYGYT

V gene: TRBV4-3
clone size: NA
CDR3 protein: ASSQSAGDTQY

V gene: TRBV10-3
clone size: NA
CDR3 protein: AIRTGRGQPQH

V gene: TRBV2
clone size: NA
CDR3 protein: ASRATSGGRRNTQY

V gene: TRBV10-3
clone size: NA
CDR3 protein: AISEGTGAAGANVLT

V gene: TRBV19
clone size: NA
CDR3 protein: ASSMMGTLTGEQF